The 30 T cell receptor beta chains presented below share a single source sample, sequenced in a study of T cells in Graves' hyperthyroidism and ophthalmopathy. TCR beta CDR3 regions were amplified from RNA. HTBI primers drove first-round RT-PCR of the TCR CDR3. TCRdb reprocessed the multiplex PCR reads with MiXCR, giving one entry per CDR3 protein. The sample carries hundreds of thousands of distinct CDR3 sequences, approximately 15% recorded once. The source material was blood. These receptors were obtained from a man in his late teens or twenties with Graves' ophthalmopathy.

This clonotype came up many times. The V and J genes are TRBV20-1 and TRBJ1-1; D not certain. This CDR3 has 15 residues. V lost 0 bases, J lost 2 bases, and 13 bases lay in between. Germline-derived CDR1 and CDR2 are DFQATT and SNEGSKA (reference sequence). CDR3 region: CSARDKYEGNTEAFF. In DNA, the CDR3 is TGCAGTGCTAGAGATAAATACGAGGGAAACACTGAAGCTTTCTTT.

The V gene is TRBV7-2, the J gene TRBJ2-2; perhaps TRBD2 as D (7 bases). The V gene lost 5 bases and the J gene lost 7 bases, with 17 bases spanning the gap. CDR3 length: 15 amino acids. The germline V gene has CDR1 SGHTA and CDR2 FQGNSA. CDR3 loop: CASSMGGGLIGELFF. CDR3 nucleotide sequence: TGTGCCAGCAGCATGGGCGGGGGCTTGATCGGGGAGCTGTTTTTT. Variable domain in full (rest from reference TRBV7-2 and TRBJ2-2): GAGVSQSPSNKVTEKGKDVELRCDPISGHTALYWYRQSLGQGLEFLIYFQGNSAPDKSGLPSDRFSAERTGGSVSTLTIQRTQQEDSAVYLCASSMGGGLIGELFFGEGSRLTVL.

This clonotype has ten or more counts. The V and J genes are TRBV4-1 and TRBJ2-1; TRBD1 matches at 7 bases. V lost 0 bases, J lost 9 bases, and 14 bases stayed unmatched. Germline-derived CDR1 and CDR2 are MGHRA and YSYEKL. CDR3 length: 17 amino acids. CDR3: CASSQDWYRGSVSEQFF. For the CDR3, the DNA is TGCGCCAGCAGCCAAGATTGGTACAGGGGATCAGTTAGTGAGCAGTTCTTC.

Of note for this clonotype: One end of the junction is discordant with germline, which a read error may explain. The V call is TRBV5-1, the J call TRBJ2-3; perhaps D is TRBD1 or TRBD2 (5 bases each). The CDR3 consists of 16 residues. CDR1 is SGHRS and CDR2 is YFSETQ in the germline V gene. CDR3 residues: CASSDTGTGSTDTQYF. The CDR3 DNA is TGTGCCAGCAGCGATACCGGGACGGGTAGCACAGATACGCAGTATTTT. Together with reference TRBV5-1 and TRBJ2-3, the CDR3 gives the full variable domain: KAGVTQTPRYLIKTRGQQVTLSCSPISGHRSVSWYQQTPGQGLQFLFEYFSETQRNKGNFPGRFSGRQFSNSRSEMNVSTLELGDSALYLCASSDTGTGSTDTQYFGPGTRLTVL.

The J gene is TRBJ2-1, the V gene TRBV4-2, with 8 bases aligning to TRBD1. CDR1 and CDR2 from the germline V gene are LGHNA and YNFKEQ. The CDR3 contains 16 residues. Trimming at V came to 1 base and at J to 7 bases, leaving 9 bases not matched to a gene. CDR3 in amino acids: CASSQVSGQGINEQFF. In DNA form, the CDR3 reads TGTGCCAGCAGCCAAGTATCTGGACAGGGAATAAATGAGCAGTTCTTC.

The table lists this clonotype with many counts. The V and J genes are TRBV29-1 and TRBJ2-7; D might be TRBD2 (6 bases). The CDR3 length is 13 residues. V was pared by 6 bases and J by 1 base, with 13 bases between. Looked up from germline, CDR1 is SQVTM and CDR2 is ANQGSEA. The CDR3, as DNA: TGCAGCGTGAATGCGGGGCAATCCTACGAGCAGTACTTC. Its protein is CSVNAGQSYEQYF.

This clonotype was recorded many times. The V gene is TRBV6-1, the J gene TRBJ1-1, with 7 bases identical to TRBD1. CDR1 and CDR2 (germline): MNHNS, SASEGT. J was trimmed by 0 bases and V by 7 bases; bases with no gene match: 5. The CDR3 runs to 14 residues. CDR3 amino acids: CASTQGVLNTEAFF. In nucleotides, the CDR3 is TGTGCCAGCACCCAGGGGGTCCTGAACACTGAAGCTTTCTTT.

A few counts support this clonotype. J is TRBJ1-2 and V is TRBV7-9; 7 bases agree with TRBD1. The CDR3 sequence is 13 residues long. From germline, CDR1 is SEHNR and CDR2 FQNEAQ (reference sequence). The trim removed 2 bases at V and 9 bases at J, leaving 6 bases unmatched. This chain's CDR3 is CASSLRQGVSYTF. The CDR3, as DNA: TGTGCCAGCAGCTTAAGACAGGGAGTGAGCTACACCTTC.

There are many counts of this clonotype. V gene TRBV12-3 or TRBV12-4 combines with J gene TRBJ1-5; a possible D gene is TRBD1 (5 bases). The V end was cut by 4 bases, the J end by 0 bases, with 16 bases between. The CDR3 is 17 residues long. The CDR3 DNA reads as TGTGCCAGCAGTTGGGGGGGGGAATTTTATAGCAATCAGCCCCAGCATTTT. It codes for CASSWGGEFYSNQPQHF.

A note on this clonotype: A read error may be the cause here, since a much bigger clone is one base away. This rearrangement joins TRBV12-3 or TRBV12-4 to TRBJ2-3; TRBD2 is a possible D gene (5 bases). This CDR3 spans 16 amino acids. CDR3 bases: TGTGCCACCAGTTTTGCCCTGAGCGGTGGGGCAGATACGCAGTATTTT. This sequence encodes CATSFALSGGADTQYF.

This clonotype was counted at least ten times. The genes are TRBV4-1 and TRBJ2-1; D remains unclear. The CDR3 length is 16 residues. Deletions cut 1 base from V and 6 bases from J, with 16 bases between. The germline CDR1 and CDR2 sequences are MGHRA and YSYEKL. Here the CDR3 reads CASSQVDLIKFNEQFF. The CDR3 DNA reads TGCGCCAGCAGCCAAGTCGACTTAATTAAGTTCAATGAGCAGTTCTTC.

This clonotype was seen a few times. V and J are TRBV6-1 and TRBJ2-5; D not resolved. There are 14 residues in the CDR3. Between the trimmed V and J ends, which lost 6 bases and 0 bases, there was a span of 11 bases. Germline CDR1 MNHNS, CDR2 SASEGT. DNA of the CDR3: TGTGCCAGCAGCCTCAAGACGTACCAAGAGACCCAGTACTTC. Its translation: CASSLKTYQETQYF.

This clonotype has a count of ten or more. This chain joins TRBV6-1 and TRBJ2-3; D possibly corresponds to TRBD2 (5 bases). Trimming took off 5 bases at V and 0 bases at J, with 12 bases between the two ends. The CDR3 loop spans 15 amino acids. Germline assignment: CDR1 MNHNS and CDR2 SASEGT. CDR3 nucleotide sequence: TGTGCCAGCAGTTGGACTGGTCCTAGCACAGATACGCAGTATTTT. Protein: CASSWTGPSTDTQYF.

This clonotype was counted only a few times. Given a much more abundant clone one base away, this may be a read error. The chain employs TRBV11-2 and TRBJ1-5; unclear D gene. This CDR3 region has 13 residues. Germline lookup yields CDR1 SGHAT and CDR2 FQNNGV. V was clipped by 6 bases and J by 5 bases, with 11 bases between them. DNA of the CDR3: TGTGCCAGCAGTAGGAGGTATGATCAGCCCCAGCATTTT. Translation: CASSRRYDQPQHF.

This clonotype occurred once. V is TRBV2 and J is TRBJ1-5, with 7 nucleotides matching TRBD1. CDR1 SNHLY and CDR2 FYNNEI come from the germline V gene. This CDR3 has 13 amino acids. The V and J ends lost 6 bases and 9 bases, in that order; junction bases with no gene match: 8. The CDR3 DNA reads TGTGCCAGCAGGGGACAGCCGTCACGGCCCCAGCATTTT. This translates into CASRGQPSRPQHF.

This clonotype was observed a handful of times. The chain has TRBV15 and TRBJ2-7, with 7 bases that match TRBD2. V lost 0 bases and J lost 0; bases outside the gene matches: 5. Germline V gene sequence: CDR1 LNHNV, CDR2 YYDKDF (reference sequence). The CDR3 has 16 amino acids. The DNA of the CDR3 is TGTGCCACCAGCAGAGATGTAGCGGGTTTCTCCTACGAGCAGTACTTC. Its protein product is CATSRDVAGFSYEQYF.

In its sample, this clonotype was seen many times. The chain couples TRBV27 to TRBJ2-7; either TRBD1 or TRBD2 may fit D (5 bases each). This CDR3 region has 15 residues. CDR1 is MNHEY, CDR2 SMNVEV, per germline (reference sequence). Between the trimmed V and J ends, which lost 1 base and 2 bases, there was a span of 12 bases. For the CDR3, the DNA is TGTGCCAGCAGTTTATATTGGGACGGTCCCTACGAGCAGTACTTC. Translating it yields CASSLYWDGPYEQYF.

The rearrangement uses TRBV10-1 and TRBJ1-1; the D gene is possibly TRBD1 (5 bases). The V gene's germline CDR1 is WNHNN and CDR2 SYGVQD (reference sequence). Trimming shortened V by 2 bases and J by 4 bases, and 11 bases separated the two germline ends. The CDR3 length is 14 residues. In nucleotides, the CDR3 is TGCGCCAGCAGTGAGGCAGGGACGTTCACTGAAGCTTTCTTT. Translated: CASSEAGTFTEAFF.

In its sample, this clonotype was seen many times. The chain has TRBV30 and TRBJ2-5; D not certain. The CDR3 runs 15 residues. Germline V gene lookup returns CDR1 GTSNPN and CDR2 SVGIG (reference sequence). Trimming took off 0 bases at V and 7 bases at J, with 18 bases between the two ends. CDR3 in amino acids: CAWSVPSIGLGTQYF. CDR3 DNA: TGTGCCTGGAGTGTACCTTCAATAGGTCTGGGGACCCAGTACTTC.

In its sample, this clonotype was seen many times. This chain joins TRBV7-2 and TRBJ2-1, with D unclear. The V and J ends lost 1 base and 5 bases respectively, with 6 bases between them. Germline CDR1 SGHTA, CDR2 FQGNSA. The CDR3 totals 13 residues. CDR3 residues: CASSLGQDNEQFF. CDR3 sequence (DNA): TGTGCCAGCAGCTTAGGACAAGACAATGAGCAGTTCTTC.

In this sample, this clonotype turned up a few times. The chain links TRBV10-3 to TRBJ2-3, with 8 bases identical to TRBD2. V lost 2 bases to trimming and J lost 5 bases; unmatched junction nucleotides: 6. Germline V gene lookup returns CDR1 ENHRY and CDR2 SYGVKD. This CDR3 is 15 amino acids long. For the CDR3, the DNA is TGTGCCATCAGTGAGGAGCGGGAGTGGGTAGATACGCAGTATTTT. This codes for CAISEEREWVDTQYF.

In its sample, this clonotype was seen many times. The rearrangement joins TRBV10-3 to TRBJ1-1; a weak D match, TRBD1 (6 bases). V lost 6 bases, J lost 1 base, and 24 bases lay in between. The CDR3 contains 18 residues. Germline V lookup: CDR1 ENHRY, CDR2 SYGVKD. The CDR3 region has the DNA TGTGCCATCAGCAGTGGGATACCGGGGGGCGAATCGAACACTGAAGCTTTCTTT. This codes for CAISSGIPGGESNTEAFF.

The sample holds a few counts of this clonotype. This chain uses TRBV27 with TRBJ2-2; D possibly corresponds to TRBD2 (6 bases). V lost 9 bases and J 4 bases, leaving 12 bases between the germline ends. This CDR3 has 13 amino acids. CDR1 is MNHEY and CDR2 is SMNVEV in the germline V gene (reference sequence). The CDR3 reads CARGEVLTGELFF. As DNA, the CDR3 is TGTGCCAGAGGGGAGGTGCTCACCGGGGAGCTGTTTTTT.

This clonotype was observed a few times. This chain connects TRBV5-1 to TRBJ1-3, with TRBD1 matching 10 bases. V trimming: 4 bases; J trimming: 4 bases; junction bases outside the gene matches: 5. Germline V CDR1 and CDR2: SGHRS, YFSETQ. CDR3 length: 15 amino acids. The CDR3 DNA follows: TGCGCCAGCAGCCTCGGACAGGGGGGAGGAAACACCATATATTTT. Its protein product is CASSLGQGGGNTIYF. Full variable domain (missing parts from reference TRBV5-1 and TRBJ1-3): KAGVTQTPRYLIKTRGQQVTLSCSPISGHRSVSWYQQTPGQGLQFLFEYFSETQRNKGNFPGRFSGRQFSNSRSEMNVSTLELGDSALYLCASSLGQGGGNTIYFGEGSWLTVV.

This clonotype was seen many times. The rearrangement joins TRBV12-3 or TRBV12-4 to TRBJ1-2; 7 bases map to TRBD1. CDR3 length: 15 amino acids. Trimming at V came to 5 bases and at J to 5 bases, leaving 11 bases not matched to a gene. The CDR3: CASSLRDSTLYGYTF. The CDR3 DNA sequence: TGTGCCAGCAGTCTCAGGGACAGTACCCTATATGGCTACACCTTC.

This clonotype appeared many times. This chain connects TRBV2 to TRBJ2-7; D gene unclear. The CDR3 covers 12 residues. Germline V gene sequence: CDR1 SNHLY, CDR2 FYNNEI. Deletions cut 1 base from V and 5 bases from J, with 6 bases between. This chain's CDR3 is CASSEGEHEQYF. CDR3 nucleotides: TGTGCCAGCAGTGAAGGCGAACACGAGCAGTACTTC.

This clonotype was detected only a few times. For the CDR3, the DNA is TGTGCCAGCTCACCACGCGACAGCCCGGACACTGAAGCTTTCTTT. Its protein is CASSPRDSPDTEAFF. The chain employs TRBV18 and TRBJ1-1, with a weak D call TRBD1 (5 bases). The CDR3 spans 15 residues. The V end lost 1 base, the J end lost 3 bases, and 12 bases lay between the germline ends. The germline CDR1 and CDR2 sequences are KGHSH and LQKENI.

This clonotype has a handful of counts. V gene TRBV4-1 combines with J gene TRBJ2-3, with D possibly matching TRBD2 (6 bases). This CDR3 region has 15 residues. Germline V gene sequence: CDR1 MGHRA, CDR2 YSYEKL. The V end was cut by 10 bases, the J end by 4 bases, with 21 bases between. This CDR3 reads CATRRSGGAADTQYF. The CDR3 bases are TGCGCCACCCGCCGTTCGGGCGGGGCCGCAGATACGCAGTATTTT.

This clonotype was found many times. The rearrangement links TRBV3-1 to TRBJ2-1, with TRBD2 matching 9 bases. The CDR3 is 15 amino acids. V was clipped by 1 base and J by 6 bases; unmatched bases: 4. Germline V gives CDR1 LGHDT, CDR2 YNNKEL (reference sequence). The DNA of the CDR3 is TGTGCCAGCAGCCAAGGGCATAGCGGGGGCAATGAGCAGTTCTTC. Protein product: CASSQGHSGGNEQFF.

A few counts support this clonotype. The rearrangement joins TRBV6-1 to TRBJ2-3, with 9 bases matching TRBD2. The CDR3 extends over 16 amino acids. Trimming cost V 5 bases and J 0 bases; bases outside gene matches: 6. Germline-derived CDR1 and CDR2 are MNHNS and SASEGT. The CDR3 DNA follows: TGTGCCAGCAGTTCACTAGCGGGCAGAAGCACAGATACGCAGTATTTT. Translated, it gives CASSSLAGRSTDTQYF.